A selection of T cell receptor beta chains follows, all from one sample in a study of cytomegalovirus exposure and HLA in healthy donors. TCRdb keeps only in-frame clones here, not all; method: immunoSEQ multiplex PCR. Among 210,000 or so clones listed, under 85% were seen once. Sequencing was performed on PBMCs. Receptors originate from a woman in her forties or fifties in good health and CMV-seropositive. Each CDR3 is given with its conserved first and last residue. Each record gives: clone size, J gene, V gene, D gene, CDR3 protein, CDR3 DNA. A D gene is named only where the DNA matches it firmly. Some rows mark clone size as missing; the rest say once, few, many or name a class of expanded clone.

clone size: few
J gene: TRBJ2-4
V gene: TRBV19
D gene: TRBD2
CDR3 protein: CASRRASGGPDGNIQYF
CDR3 DNA: TGTGCCAGTAGAAGGGCTAGCGGGGGGCCCGATGGAAACATTCAGTACTTC

clone size: -
J gene: TRBJ1-5
V gene: TRBV21-1
D gene: -
CDR3 protein: CASIPREREGNQPQHF
CDR3 DNA: TGTGCCAGCATCCCTAGGGAGAGGGAAGGGAATCAGCCCCAGCATTTT

clone size: -
J gene: TRBJ1-2
V gene: TRBV7-3
D gene: TRBD1
CDR3 protein: CASSIGTGDYGYTF
CDR3 DNA: TGTGCCAGCAGCATCGGGACAGGGGACTATGGCTACACCTTC

clone size: -
J gene: TRBJ1-2
V gene: TRBV6-1
D gene: -
CDR3 protein: CASRADRSPHYGYTF
CDR3 DNA: TGTGCCAGCAGAGCCGACAGGAGCCCCCACTATGGCTACACCTTC

clone size: -
J gene: TRBJ1-4
V gene: TRBV5-8
D gene: -
CDR3 protein: CASLPLGETNEKLFF
CDR3 DNA: TGTGCCAGCCTTCCCTTGGGCGAAACTAATGAAAAACTGTTTTTT

clone size: -
J gene: TRBJ2-7
V gene: TRBV6-5
D gene: TRBD2
CDR3 protein: CASSLGLAGTYEQYF
CDR3 DNA: TGTGCCAGCAGTTTGGGACTAGCGGGTACCTACGAGCAGTACTTC

clone size: -
J gene: TRBJ2-7
V gene: TRBV27
D gene: TRBD2
CDR3 protein: CASRPGGSRNEQYF
CDR3 DNA: TGTGCCAGCAGGCCCGGGGGGTCACGTAACGAGCAGTACTTC

clone size: once
J gene: TRBJ1-4
V gene: TRBV4-1
D gene: TRBD1
CDR3 protein: CASSSGTGDIFGLGEKLFF
CDR3 DNA: TGCGCCAGCAGCTCCGGGACAGGGGATATTTTTGGCTTGGGGGAAAAACTGTTTTTT

clone size: -
J gene: TRBJ2-7
V gene: TRBV6-5
D gene: -
CDR3 protein: CASSFRGADSSEQYF
CDR3 DNA: TGTGCCAGCAGCTTCCGCGGGGCGGACTCGTCCGAGCAGTACTTC

clone size: -
J gene: TRBJ2-7
V gene: TRBV5-6
D gene: TRBD1
CDR3 protein: CASSTTARTGGYEQYF
CDR3 DNA: TGTGCCAGCAGTACTACGGCACGGACAGGGGGTTACGAGCAGTACTTC

clone size: -
J gene: TRBJ1-1
V gene: TRBV10-2
D gene: TRBD1
CDR3 protein: CASSESSDRVGGTEAFF
CDR3 DNA: TGCGCCAGCAGTGAGTCATCGGACAGGGTTGGGGGAACTGAAGCTTTCTTT

clone size: once
J gene: TRBJ1-2
V gene: TRBV6-5
D gene: -
CDR3 protein: CASSYTTGPLYGYTF
CDR3 DNA: TGTGCCAGCAGTTACACAACAGGCCCCCTCTATGGCTACACCTTC

clone size: -
J gene: TRBJ1-1
V gene: TRBV28
D gene: -
CDR3 protein: CASSSLVPERQGDTEAFF
CDR3 DNA: TGTGCCAGCAGTTCCCTAGTTCCTGAAAGGCAAGGGGACACTGAAGCTTTCTTT

clone size: -
J gene: TRBJ2-3
V gene: TRBV9
D gene: TRBD2
CDR3 protein: CASSVVRAGITDTQYF
CDR3 DNA: TGTGCCAGCAGCGTAGTGCGAGCGGGGATCACAGATACGCAGTATTTT

clone size: -
J gene: TRBJ1-2
V gene: TRBV29-1
D gene: TRBD1
CDR3 protein: CSARDSPTYGYTF
CDR3 DNA: TGCAGCGCTCGGGACAGTCCTACCTATGGCTACACCTTC

clone size: -
J gene: TRBJ1-1
V gene: TRBV7-9
D gene: -
CDR3 protein: CSSSLRGTEAFF
CDR3 DNA: TGTTCCAGCAGCTTACGGGGCACTGAAGCTTTCTTT

clone size: few
J gene: TRBJ1-2
V gene: TRBV10-3
D gene: -
CDR3 protein: CAISLGHTNYGYTF
CDR3 DNA: TGTGCCATCAGCCTGGGACATACTAACTATGGCTACACCTTC

clone size: few
J gene: TRBJ1-4
V gene: TRBV4-1
D gene: -
CDR3 protein: CASNDGVWTNEKLFF
CDR3 DNA: TGCGCCAGCAACGACGGGGTATGGACTAATGAAAAACTGTTTTTT

clone size: once
J gene: TRBJ1-5
V gene: TRBV28
D gene: -
CDR3 protein: CASSLNGNINQPQHF
CDR3 DNA: TGTGCCAGCAGTTTAAACGGGAATATCAATCAGCCCCAGCATTTT

clone size: -
J gene: TRBJ1-1
V gene: TRBV6-5
D gene: -
CDR3 protein: CASSYSQNTEAFF
CDR3 DNA: TGTGCCAGCAGTTACTCCCAGAACACTGAAGCTTTCTTT

clone size: -
J gene: TRBJ1-1
V gene: TRBV5-1
D gene: TRBD1
CDR3 protein: CASSPRDSPGWTEAFF
CDR3 DNA: TGCGCCAGCAGCCCCAGGGACAGCCCAGGATGGACTGAAGCTTTCTTT

clone size: -
J gene: TRBJ2-7
V gene: TRBV14
D gene: -
CDR3 protein: CASSQTFYEQYF
CDR3 DNA: TGTGCCAGCAGCCAGACTTTCTACGAGCAGTACTTC

clone size: -
J gene: TRBJ2-3
V gene: TRBV7-3
D gene: TRBD2
CDR3 protein: CASSLIRTSGANTQYF
CDR3 DNA: TGTGCCAGCAGCTTAATACGGACTAGCGGGGCAAATACGCAGTATTTT

clone size: -
J gene: TRBJ2-7
V gene: TRBV10-3
D gene: TRBD1
CDR3 protein: CAIAPGQQTYEQYF
CDR3 DNA: TGTGCCATCGCCCCGGGACAGCAGACCTACGAGCAGTACTTC

clone size: -
J gene: TRBJ1-1
V gene: TRBV4-1
D gene: -
CDR3 protein: CASSRWTVMNTEAFF
CDR3 DNA: TGCGCCAGCAGCCGATGGACAGTAATGAACACTGAAGCTTTCTTT

clone size: -
J gene: TRBJ2-3
V gene: TRBV6-5
D gene: TRBD1
CDR3 protein: CASRPTGADTQYF
CDR3 DNA: TGTGCCAGCAGGCCCACAGGGGCCGATACGCAGTATTTT

clone size: -
J gene: TRBJ2-1
V gene: TRBV7-3
D gene: TRBD1
CDR3 protein: CASSLNGGGQGGDEQFF
CDR3 DNA: TGTGCCAGCAGCTTAAATGGCGGGGGACAGGGAGGCGATGAGCAGTTCTTC

clone size: -
J gene: TRBJ2-7
V gene: TRBV5-3
D gene: -
CDR3 protein: CAPRAGYYEQYF
CDR3 DNA: TGTGCCCCAAGGGCGGGCTACTACGAGCAGTACTTC

clone size: -
J gene: TRBJ2-7
V gene: TRBV25-1
D gene: TRBD2
CDR3 protein: CASTLAGPGVYEQYF
CDR3 DNA: TGTGCCAGCACTCTAGCGGGGCCTGGGGTTTACGAGCAGTACTTC

clone size: -
J gene: TRBJ1-2
V gene: TRBV28
D gene: -
CDR3 protein: CAASPTANYGYTF
CDR3 DNA: TGTGCTGCGTCCCCGACAGCGAACTATGGCTACACCTTC

clone size: -
J gene: TRBJ1-1
V gene: TRBV2
D gene: TRBD1
CDR3 protein: CASSPGTVGTEAFF
CDR3 DNA: TGTGCCAGCAGTCCCGGGACAGTTGGCACTGAAGCTTTCTTT

clone size: -
J gene: TRBJ1-3
V gene: TRBV7-6
D gene: -
CDR3 protein: CASSLDSSGNTIYF
CDR3 DNA: TGTGCCAGCAGCTTAGATAGCTCTGGAAACACCATATATTTT

clone size: -
J gene: TRBJ2-1
V gene: TRBV29-1
D gene: -
CDR3 protein: CSVEVLRGEQFF
CDR3 DNA: TGCAGCGTTGAAGTTCTAAGGGGTGAGCAGTTCTTC

clone size: -
J gene: TRBJ2-3
V gene: TRBV15
D gene: -
CDR3 protein: CATSRGAWGQGGDTQYF
CDR3 DNA: TGTGCCACCAGCAGAGGGGCTTGGGGGCAGGGTGGGGATACGCAGTATTTT

clone size: -
J gene: TRBJ1-6
V gene: TRBV7-2
D gene: -
CDR3 protein: CASSLSPSNNSPLHF
CDR3 DNA: TGTGCCAGCAGCTTATCCCCATCCAATAATTCACCCCTCCACTTT

clone size: -
J gene: TRBJ2-3
V gene: TRBV7-9
D gene: -
CDR3 protein: CASVYTDTQYF
CDR3 DNA: TGTGCCAGCGTATACACAGATACGCAGTATTTT

clone size: -
J gene: TRBJ1-6
V gene: TRBV7-3
D gene: -
CDR3 protein: CASSLNGENNSPLHF
CDR3 DNA: TGTGCCAGCAGCTTAAACGGGGAAAATAATTCACCCCTCCACTTT

clone size: few
J gene: TRBJ1-6
V gene: TRBV6-5
D gene: -
CDR3 protein: CASCGTGNSPLHF
CDR3 DNA: TGTGCCAGCTGCGGGACGGGTAATTCACCCCTCCACTTT

clone size: -
J gene: TRBJ2-7
V gene: TRBV28
D gene: TRBD1
CDR3 protein: CASSLRGPHEQYF
CDR3 DNA: TGTGCCAGCAGTTTAAGGGGGCCCCACGAGCAGTACTTC

clone size: -
J gene: TRBJ2-5
V gene: TRBV7-2
D gene: -
CDR3 protein: CASSLTGAETQYF
CDR3 DNA: TGTGCCAGCAGCCTCACCGGAGCCGAGACCCAGTACTTC

clone size: -
J gene: TRBJ2-5
V gene: TRBV11-2
D gene: TRBD1
CDR3 protein: CASSQTGGQETQYF
CDR3 DNA: TGTGCCAGCAGCCAGACAGGGGGGCAAGAGACCCAGTACTTC

clone size: few
J gene: TRBJ1-4
V gene: TRBV7-9
D gene: -
CDR3 protein: CASSLDETGYEKLFF
CDR3 DNA: TGTGCCAGCAGCTTAGACGAGACGGGGTATGAAAAACTGTTTTTT

clone size: -
J gene: TRBJ1-5
V gene: TRBV4-3
D gene: -
CDR3 protein: CASSQEAGESQPQHF
CDR3 DNA: TGCGCCAGCAGCCAAGAGGCAGGGGAGAGTCAGCCCCAGCATTTT

clone size: -
J gene: TRBJ2-3
V gene: TRBV5-1
D gene: TRBD1
CDR3 protein: CASSNRGWSTDTQYF
CDR3 DNA: TGCGCCAGCAGTAACAGGGGATGGAGCACAGATACGCAGTATTTT

clone size: -
J gene: TRBJ1-2
V gene: TRBV28
D gene: -
CDR3 protein: CATPGVYGYTF
CDR3 DNA: TGTGCCACCCCGGGAGTGTATGGCTACACCTTC

clone size: -
J gene: TRBJ2-2
V gene: TRBV5-1
D gene: -
CDR3 protein: CASSLVGLDTGELFF
CDR3 DNA: TGCGCCAGCAGCTTGGTTGGACTTGACACCGGGGAGCTGTTTTTT

clone size: -
J gene: TRBJ2-7
V gene: TRBV5-1
D gene: -
CDR3 protein: CASSLERGSMDSTYEQYF
CDR3 DNA: TGCGCCAGCAGCTTGGAACGGGGGAGTATGGATTCAACCTACGAGCAGTACTTC

clone size: -
J gene: TRBJ2-2
V gene: TRBV2
D gene: -
CDR3 protein: CASSKKVTTPGELFF
CDR3 DNA: TGTGCCAGCAGTAAGAAGGTTACTACACCGGGGGAGCTGTTTTTT

clone size: -
J gene: TRBJ2-7
V gene: TRBV7-2
D gene: -
CDR3 protein: CASSPYNMREQYF
CDR3 DNA: TGTGCCAGCAGCCCATATAATATGCGCGAGCAGTACTTC

clone size: -
J gene: TRBJ2-1
V gene: TRBV5-1
D gene: -
CDR3 protein: CASSSSRTNNEQFF
CDR3 DNA: TGCGCCAGCAGCTCTAGCCGAACGAACAATGAGCAGTTCTTC